A single sample gave rise to the 15 T cell receptor beta chains below, sequenced in a study of CD8+CD57+ T cells in acquired aplastic anemia. Both TCR beta VDJ combination and CDR3 sequence profiling were carried out. Genomic DNA was the template for this profiling. TCRdb redid the calling of the reads with MiXCR, one entry per CDR3 protein. Found here are more than 40,000 distinct CDR3 sequences, about 73% of them singletons; the top ten hold 34%. The source material was sorted CD4+, CD8+, or CD8+CD57+ T cells (not recorded which) from PBMCs. These receptors were collected from a human donor in good health, serving as a control.

In nucleotides, the CDR3 is TGTGCCAGCAGCCAAGGGTCCCTCGTGTCAAGGGGAAACACCATATATTTT. Translating it yields CASSQGSLVSRGNTIYF. The chain recombines TRBV4-2 with TRBJ1-3; D is undetermined. The V gene lost 1 base and the J gene lost 4 bases, with 17 bases spanning the gap. CDR3 length: 17 amino acids. Germline CDR1 reads LGHNA; CDR2 reads YNFKEQ.

This clonotype has at least ten counts. The V gene is TRBV30, the J gene TRBJ1-1; tentatively, D is TRBD1 (6 bases). In germline, CDR1 is GTSNPN, CDR2 SVGIG (reference sequence). The V end was cut by 1 base, the J end by 4 bases, with 10 bases between. The CDR3 spans 13 residues. CDR3 DNA: TGTGCCTGGAGTGGGGTACAGGGCACTGAAGCTTTCTTT. Amino acid sequence: CAWSGVQGTEAFF. The full variable domain, with the rest looked up from reference TRBV30 and TRBJ1-1, is SQTIHQWPATLVQPVGSPLSLECTVEGTSNPNLYWYRQAAGRGLQLLFYSVGIGQISSEVPQNLSASRPQDRQFILSSKKLLLSDSGFYLCAWSGVQGTEAFFGQGTRLTVV.

The table lists this clonotype with a count of one. The rearrangement uses TRBV12-3 or TRBV12-4 and TRBJ2-5, with a weak D call TRBD1 (6 bases). V shed 2 bases and J shed 4 bases, with 8 bases lying between them. The CDR3 has 13 residues. The CDR3, as DNA: TGTGCCAGCAGTTTATGGGACACAGAGACCCAGTACTTC. It yields the protein CASSLWDTETQYF.

In its sample, this clonotype was seen once. This sequence joins TRBV25-1 and TRBJ2-3; D possibly matches TRBD1 or TRBD2 (6 bases each). Germline CDR1 is MGHDK and CDR2 is SYGVNS. This CDR3 spans 13 amino acids. The V gene lost 4 bases and the J gene lost 6 bases, with 11 bases spanning the gap. DNA for the CDR3: TGTGCCAGCAGTGTCACAGGGAGGGATACGCAGTATTTT. It encodes CASSVTGRDTQYF.

The rearrangement uses TRBV10-2 and TRBJ2-2; 11 nucleotides agree with TRBD1. Germline CDR1 WSHSY, CDR2 SAAADI. The ends lost 8 bases at V and 7 bases at J; junction bases unmatched: 6. This CDR3 comprises 14 residues. The CDR3 protein is CASPGQGAGGELFF. CDR3 DNA sequence: TGCGCCAGCCCCGGACAGGGGGCTGGCGGGGAGCTGTTTTTT.

The V and J genes are TRBV29-1 and TRBJ1-1, with 8 positions matching TRBD1. Germline V gene sequence: CDR1 SQVTM, CDR2 ANQGSEA. This CDR3 spans 11 amino acids. Trimming at V came to 6 bases and at J to 10 bases, leaving 7 bases not matched to a gene. The CDR3 DNA reads TGCAGCGTCGTACAGGGGGATGGAGCTTTCTTT. It specifies CSVVQGDGAFF.

This clonotype was counted many times. This may arise from a read error, as a much more abundant clone is one base away. The chain employs TRBV12-3 or TRBV12-4 and TRBJ2-7; tentatively, D is TRBD2 (5 bases). Trimming took 1 base from V and 7 from J, leaving 20 bases between them. The CDR3 has 16 amino acids. The CDR3 loop reads CASSLDEGVPPREQYF. The CDR3 DNA reads as TGTGCCAGCAGTTTAGATGAGGGAGTCCCCCCGAGGGAGCAGTACTTC.

The chain carries TRBV2 and TRBJ2-5; unclear D gene. Germline CDR1 is SNHLY and CDR2 is FYNNEI. The V end lost 8 bases, the J end lost 4 bases, and 17 bases lay between the germline ends. This CDR3 has 14 amino acids. The DNA of the CDR3 is TGTGCCAGCGGAGAAGGTCCGAATGGAGAGACCCAGTACTTC. It encodes CASGEGPNGETQYF.

The chain joins TRBV7-2 to TRBJ1-2, with D uncertain. The V end was cut by 1 base, the J end by 7 bases, with 10 bases between. The CDR3 spans 13 residues. From germline, CDR1 is SGHTA and CDR2 FQGNSA. CDR3 bases: TGTGCCAGCAGCTTAGTCACAGCTCGTGGCTACACCTTC. Translating it yields CASSLVTARGYTF.

This clonotype is labeled as medium-sized (0.01 to 0.1%). The CDR3 DNA reads TGCAGTGCTAGACCTCTAGCGGGAACAGAGCAGTTCTTC. This codes for CSARPLAGTEQFF. The gene calls are TRBV20-1 and TRBJ2-1, with 9 bases lining up with TRBD2. Germline CDR1 is DFQATT and CDR2 is SNEGSKA (reference sequence). After removal of 2 bases from V and 10 bases from J, the junction contained 6 bases not matched to a gene. The CDR3 has 13 amino acids.

This clonotype was found a few times. The genes are TRBV25-1 and TRBJ1-2, with TRBD1 matching 7 bases. Germline-derived CDR1 and CDR2 are MGHDK and SYGVNS. This CDR3 region has 13 residues. V shed 7 bases and J 2 bases; nucleotides not matched to a gene: 4. This CDR3 reads CASNPTGNYGYTF. For the CDR3, the DNA is TGTGCCAGCAATCCGACAGGGAACTATGGCTACACCTTC.

This chain uses TRBV12-3 or TRBV12-4 with TRBJ2-7, with D unresolved. Trimming pared 5 bases from V and 6 bases from J, leaving 8 bases between. The CDR3 length is 11 residues. The CDR3 spells CASSPSSEQYF. CDR3 DNA sequence: TGTGCCAGCAGTCCCTCTAGCGAGCAGTACTTC.

The CDR3, as DNA: TGTGCCAGCAGCGGCTTTGACGGGGAAGGGGTAGAGACCCAGTACTTC. This codes for CASSGFDGEGVETQYF. V gene TRBV9 combines with J gene TRBJ2-5; D tentatively fits TRBD1 or TRBD2 (5 bases each). The V end was cut by 3 bases, the J end by 4 bases, with 19 bases between. There are 16 residues in the CDR3. Germline CDR1 is SGDLS and CDR2 is YYNGEE. The full variable domain, completed using reference TRBV9 and TRBJ2-5, is DSGVTQTPKHLITATGQRVTLRCSPRSGDLSVYWYQQSLDQGLQFLIQYYNGEERAKGNILERFSAQQFPDLHSELNLSSLELGDSALYFCASSGFDGEGVETQYFGPGTRLLVL.

This clonotype was counted only a few times. This chain uses TRBV5-6 with TRBJ2-3; D possibly corresponds to TRBD2 (5 bases). CDR1 and CDR2 (germline): SGHDT, YYEEEE. The ends were cut back, 6 bases at V and 11 bases at J, with 22 bases in the middle. The CDR3 has 14 residues. The CDR3 loop is CASNAGELGNEQYF. CDR3 nucleotide sequence: TGTGCCAGCAACGCCGGGGAATTGGGGAATGAGCAGTATTTT.

The chain has TRBV14 and TRBJ2-7, with D unresolved. Trimming shortened V by 4 bases and J by 2 bases, and 18 bases separated the two germline ends. CDR3 length: 16 residues. Germline V gene data show CDR1 as SGHDN and CDR2 as FVKESK. CDR3 sequence (DNA): TGTGCCAGCAGCCGGAGAGGTGCCCACCGAACCTACGAGCAGTACTTC. This sequence encodes CASSRRGAHRTYEQYF.